This T cell receptor (beta chain) came from a study of shared clonotypes between healthy human individuals. Findings of the study overall: Owing to a small donor count, the genetic and exposure-history diversity represented was limited.

Donors were healthy HIV-negative adults without recently reported acute infections or vaccinations. Adult Caucasians living in Nashville, Tennessee made up all of the donors. As originally analysed: ImmunoSEQ gave junction-only sequences without quality scores, so filtering differed. Repertoires were generated with immunoSEQ multiplex PCR, while TCRdb's copy carries only in-frame clones and drops some. V and J calls and clone size come straight from that table; D and trimming were deduced from the DNA. This table holds around 500,000 clones, roughly 80% found once. Of note for this clone: Its antigen is unknown.

The V gene's germline CDR1 is MDHEN and CDR2 SYDVKM. This CDR3 contains 15 residues. V shed 11 bases, J shed 5 bases, and the junction held 11 bases outside the gene matches. The sample consisted of PBMCs. This chain uses TRBV28 with TRBJ2-3; the match to TRBD2 covers 12 bases. This sequence originates from a woman between 35 and 50 years old in good health. Some clones in this sample may be carry-over from other donors' samples. This CDR3 is CAANPSGRAKDTQYF. CDR3 coding DNA: TGTGCCGCAAACCCTAGCGGGAGGGCCAAAGATACGCAGTATTTT.